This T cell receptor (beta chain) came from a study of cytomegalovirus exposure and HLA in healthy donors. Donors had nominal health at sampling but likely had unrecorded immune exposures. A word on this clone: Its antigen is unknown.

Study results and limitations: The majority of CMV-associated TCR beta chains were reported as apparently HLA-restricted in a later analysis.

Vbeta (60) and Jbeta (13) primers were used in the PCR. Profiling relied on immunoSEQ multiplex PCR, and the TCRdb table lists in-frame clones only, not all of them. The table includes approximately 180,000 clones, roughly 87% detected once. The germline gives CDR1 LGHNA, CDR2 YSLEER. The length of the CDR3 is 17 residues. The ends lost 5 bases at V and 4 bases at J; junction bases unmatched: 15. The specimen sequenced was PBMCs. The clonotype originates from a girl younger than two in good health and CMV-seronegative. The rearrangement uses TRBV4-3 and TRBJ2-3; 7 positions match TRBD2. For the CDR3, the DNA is TGCGCCAGCAGCACGACGGTGTCCGCGGGAGACCCAGATACGCAGTATTTT. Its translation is CASSTTVSAGDPDTQYF.